Shown below are 28 T cell receptor beta chains from a single sample sequenced in a study of Graves' ophthalmopathy and Graves' hyperthyroidism. Amplification targeted the TCR beta CDR3 regions, with RNA transcripts as the source material. In the first round, RT-PCR was carried out with HTBI primers, and a multiplex PCR formed the second round. Using its own MiXCR run on the multiplex PCR reads, TCRdb lists one record per CDR3 protein. The sample lists approximately 210,000 distinct CDR3 sequences; 29% were seen once. The sequenced sample was peripheral blood. These receptors came from a man aged 45-60 years with Graves' ophthalmopathy.

The table lists this clonotype with a few counts. The V and J genes are TRBV6-5 and TRBJ2-7; TRBD2 is a possible D gene (5 bases). The CDR3 has 14 residues. V was shortened by 2 bases and J by 4 bases, with 12 bases between the two germline ends. Germline values: CDR1 MNHEY, CDR2 SVGAGI. The DNA for the CDR3 is TGTGCCAGCAGTTACGAAAGCACGGGGTACGAGCAGTACTTC. Residues: CASSYESTGYEQYF.

This clonotype was recorded at least ten times. The chain employs TRBV6-5 and TRBJ2-7; D possibly matches TRBD1 or TRBD2 (5 bases each). The V end lost 0 bases, the J end lost 6 bases, and 6 bases lay between the germline ends. The CDR3 totals 12 residues. In germline, CDR1 is MNHEY, CDR2 SVGAGI. The CDR3 DNA sequence: TGTGCCAGCAGTTACTCGAGGGGCGAGCAGTACTTC. As protein: CASSYSRGEQYF.

The table lists this clonotype with many counts. The V and J genes are TRBV2 and TRBJ2-2; 7 bases fit TRBD1. CDR1 is SNHLY, CDR2 FYNNEI, per germline. With 7 bases clipped from V and 3 bases from J, the junction kept 5 bases outside the gene matches. The CDR3 length is 14 residues. The CDR3 spells CASKAGTDTGELFF. In DNA form, the CDR3 reads TGTGCCAGCAAAGCCGGGACAGACACCGGGGAGCTGTTTTTT.

This clonotype is a singleton in its sample. An end of the junction differs from the germline gene, which may be a read error. This chain links TRBV11-2 with TRBJ1-5; TRBD1 might be the D (6 bases). Germline V gives CDR1 SGHAT, CDR2 FQNNGV. The CDR3 runs to 15 residues. The CDR3 spells CASSLDRNANQPQHF. For the CDR3, the DNA is TGTGCCAGCAGCCTAGACAGGAATGCGAATCAGCCCCAGCATTTT.

In this sample, this clonotype turned up many times. The chain has TRBV2 and TRBJ2-6, with 12 bases matching TRBD1. The J segment lost 2 bases and the V segment lost 6 bases, leaving 5 bases of the junction unmatched. Germline V gene lookup returns CDR1 SNHLY and CDR2 FYNNEI. The CDR3 covers 17 residues. The CDR3 DNA sequence: TGTGCCAGCAGCGCCGGGACAGGGGGCCCTGGGGCCAACGTCCTGACTTTC. It is translated as CASSAGTGGPGANVLTF. The variable domain in full, with the rest retrieved from reference TRBV2 and TRBJ2-6, is EPEVTQTPSHQVTQMGQEVILRCVPISNHLYFYWYRQILGQKVEFLVSFYNNEISEKSEIFDDQFSVERPDGSNFTLKIRSTKLEDSAMYFCASSAGTGGPGANVLTFGAGSRLTVL.

The V call is TRBV12-3 or TRBV12-4, the J call TRBJ1-1; D call uncertain. The CDR3 contains 9 residues. Trimming pared 3 bases from V and 10 bases from J, leaving 3 bases between. CDR3 DNA sequence: TGTGCCAGCAGTTTTCCAGCTTTCTTT. Its translation is CASSFPAFF.

This clonotype was seen repeatedly, ten times or more. The chain joins TRBV7-8 to TRBJ2-7; TRBD2 matches at 7 bases. Unmatched junction bases numbered 26, after V lost 3 bases and J lost 3 bases. Looked up from germline, CDR1 is SGHVS and CDR2 is FQNEAQ. This CDR3 has 21 amino acids. CDR3 in amino acids: CASSFVRRPVRAGNLHYEQYF. CDR3 sequence (DNA): TGTGCCAGCAGCTTTGTTAGGAGGCCCGTAAGAGCGGGAAACTTACACTACGAGCAGTACTTC.

Ten or more counts support this clonotype. The chain carries TRBV6-5 and TRBJ2-7; 9 nucleotides match TRBD1. The V and J ends lost 2 bases and 1 base, in that order; junction bases with no gene match: 3. Germline lookup yields CDR1 MNHEY and CDR2 SVGAGI. The CDR3 is 15 amino acids. Written as DNA, the CDR3 is TGTGCCAGCAGTTACGCCGGGACAGGGTCCTACGAGCAGTACTTC. Its protein is CASSYAGTGSYEQYF.

About this clonotype itself: A much larger clone is a single base away; this may be a read error. The chain uses TRBV3-1 and TRBJ2-5, with D possibly being TRBD1 (6 bases). The germline V gene has CDR1 LGHDT and CDR2 YNNKEL (reference sequence). This CDR3 contains 14 residues. DNA for the CDR3: TGTGCCGGCAGCCTCACAGGGAACCAAGAGACCCAGTACTTC. It is translated as CAGSLTGNQETQYF.

The gene calls are TRBV4-2 and TRBJ1-2; D is undetermined. The CDR3 is 15 amino acids. V was clipped by 2 bases and J by 2 bases, with 12 bases between them. The germline V gene has CDR1 LGHNA and CDR2 YNFKEQ. In DNA, the CDR3 is TGTGCCAGCAGCCAAAGCCCTGAATCCAACTATGGCTACACCTTC. This sequence encodes CASSQSPESNYGYTF.

This clonotype was seen at least ten times. The rearrangement joins TRBV12-3 or TRBV12-4 to TRBJ1-5; D perhaps matches TRBD1 (6 bases). Trimming took 5 bases from V and 10 from J, leaving 24 bases between them. This CDR3 is 16 amino acids long. DNA of the CDR3: TGTGCCAGCAGTAAACAAAGAGGGGGGGGTCAAGGACCCCAGCATTTT. Translation gives CASSKQRGGGQGPQHF.

V gene TRBV6-2 or TRBV6-3 combines with J gene TRBJ2-2; 9 bases agree with TRBD2. The CDR3 runs to 18 residues. Germline CDR1 reads MNHEY; CDR2 reads SVGEGT. The J segment lost 1 base and the V segment lost 6 bases, leaving 12 bases of the junction unmatched. CDR3 sequence: CASSQYKTSGKNTGELFF. CDR3 bases: TGTGCCAGCAGCCAATACAAGACTAGCGGAAAGAACACCGGGGAGCTGTTTTTT.

The chain joins TRBV6-2 or TRBV6-3 to TRBJ2-3; 10 nucleotides agree with TRBD2. CDR1 and CDR2 from the germline V gene are MNHEY and SVGEGT. The trim removed 2 bases at V and 0 bases at J, leaving 8 bases unmatched. The CDR3 sequence is 18 residues long. The CDR3 DNA sequence: TGTGCCAGCAGTTACACGCCTTGGACTAGCGGAAGCACAGATACGCAGTATTTT. It codes for CASSYTPWTSGSTDTQYF.

This clonotype appeared many times. The CDR3 region is CASSPSGSTDTQYF. The CDR3 DNA reads as TGTGCCAGCAGCCCTAGCGGCAGCACAGATACGCAGTATTTT. The chain carries TRBV9 and TRBJ2-3; TRBD2 aligns across 7 bases. CDR1 SGDLS and CDR2 YYNGEE come from the germline V gene. Germline trimming cut 4 bases from V and 0 bases from J; bases unmatched to any gene: 2. The length of the CDR3 is 14 residues.

This clonotype was recorded once. The chain recombines TRBV6-1 with TRBJ2-2, with a tentative D call TRBD2 (5 bases). The CDR3 is 15 amino acids. Per the germline V gene, CDR1 is MNHNS and CDR2 is SASEGT. With 0 bases removed from V and 1 base from J, the gap between germline ends came to 6 bases. In nucleotides, the CDR3 is TGTGCCAGCAGTGAAGCGGGAGAGAACACCGGGGAGCTGTTTTTT. It codes for CASSEAGENTGELFF.

This clonotype was recorded at least ten times. J is TRBJ2-5 and V is TRBV20-1; D remains unclear. The CDR3 is 11 amino acids. CDR1 DFQATT and CDR2 SNEGSKA come from the germline V gene (reference sequence). V was pared by 0 bases and J by 4 bases, with 3 bases between. The CDR3 protein is CSARDAETQYF. The CDR3 nucleotides are TGCAGTGCTAGAGATGCAGAGACCCAGTACTTC.

The chain recombines TRBV28 with TRBJ2-5, with TRBD1 identical over 7 bases. The CDR3 length is 16 residues. Germline loops: CDR1 MDHEN, CDR2 SYDVKM. V was pared by 1 base and J by 2 bases, with 7 bases of the junction left unmatched. The CDR3 here is CASSLYFGQVQETQYF. For the CDR3, the DNA is TGTGCCAGCAGTTTATACTTCGGACAGGTACAAGAGACCCAGTACTTC.

At least ten counts were recorded for this clonotype. The chain has TRBV7-9 and TRBJ2-4; 7 nucleotides line up with TRBD2. The CDR3 is 15 residues long. The junction had 5 bases not matched to a gene; V was cut back by 4 bases and J by 2 bases. Per the germline V gene, CDR1 is SEHNR and CDR2 is FQNEAQ (reference sequence). The CDR3 region is CASSWGEGPKNIQYF. The CDR3 DNA is TGTGCCAGCAGCTGGGGGGAGGGTCCCAAAAACATTCAGTACTTC.

This clonotype has just a few counts. The chain combines TRBV7-9 with TRBJ2-7, with unresolved D. CDR3 length: 11 residues. V was clipped by 10 bases and J by 1 base, with 8 bases between them. The germline V gene has CDR1 SEHNR and CDR2 FQNEAQ (reference sequence). The CDR3 region is CAIDRSYEQYF. The CDR3 nucleotides are TGTGCCATAGACCGTTCCTACGAGCAGTACTTC.

This clonotype was counted ten times or more. The chain links TRBV14 to TRBJ1-1, with D possibly being TRBD1 (5 bases). Germline assignment: CDR1 SGHDN and CDR2 FVKESK. V was pared by 0 bases and J by 5 bases, with 10 bases between. The CDR3 covers 14 residues. CDR3 region: CASSQDGGWTEAFF. CDR3 sequence (DNA): TGTGCCAGCAGCCAAGATGGGGGGTGGACTGAAGCTTTCTTT.

This clonotype was seen ten or more times. The V call is TRBV6-5, the J call TRBJ1-5; unclear D gene. CDR3 length equals 13 residues. V dropped 7 bases and J dropped 7 bases, with 14 bases sitting between them. The germline gives CDR1 MNHEY, CDR2 SVGAGI. For the CDR3, the DNA is TGTGCCAGCACAAGACCAGGCCAACAGCCCCAGCATTTT. It codes for CASTRPGQQPQHF.

This clonotype was seen many times. The V gene is TRBV5-6, the J gene TRBJ1-6; maybe TRBD1 (6 bases). The CDR3 is made up of 16 amino acids. Per the germline V gene, CDR1 is SGHDT and CDR2 is YYEEEE. V lost 3 bases to trimming and J lost 2 bases, with 12 bases between them. CDR3 DNA sequence: TGTGCCAGCAGCTCACAGGGAGACACCTATAATTCACCCCTCCACTTT. Translated, it gives CASSSQGDTYNSPLHF.

This clonotype was observed at least ten times. The chain carries TRBV15 and TRBJ2-7, with 7 positions matching TRBD1. The length of the CDR3 is 16 residues. Germline CDR1 LNHNV, CDR2 YYDKDF (reference sequence). V gave up 4 bases and J gave up 2 bases; unmatched junction bases: 11. As DNA, the CDR3 is TGTGCCACCAGCAACGAACAGGGGACAAGCGCCTACGAGCAGTACTTC. Protein product: CATSNEQGTSAYEQYF.

This clonotype was counted ten times or more. The chain links TRBV12-3 or TRBV12-4 to TRBJ2-2; the match to TRBD1 covers 11 bases. The CDR3 loop spans 15 amino acids. Trimming removed 6 bases from V and 4 bases from J; junction bases left unmatched: 4. As DNA, the CDR3 is TGTGCCAGCAGCCCCGGGACAGGGGGCACCGGGGAGCTGTTTTTT. Translated: CASSPGTGGTGELFF.

The chain uses TRBV6-1 and TRBJ1-1; no definite D call. The CDR3 extends over 14 amino acids. The V gene lost 6 bases and the J gene lost 1 base, with 12 bases spanning the gap. Per the germline V gene, CDR1 is MNHNS and CDR2 is SASEGT. Here the CDR3 reads CASRRRWANTEAFF. The CDR3 DNA reads TGTGCCAGCAGGAGGAGGTGGGCGAACACTGAAGCTTTCTTT.

This clonotype was seen at least ten times. This rearrangement joins TRBV19 to TRBJ2-5, with 15 bases aligning to TRBD2. With 10 bases clipped from V and 1 base from J, the junction kept 13 bases outside the gene matches. Germline CDR1 LNHDA, CDR2 SQIVND (reference sequence). The CDR3 sequence is 18 residues long. CDR3 region: CATAQGTSGRPPQETQYF. Here the CDR3 DNA reads TGTGCCACCGCACAGGGGACTAGCGGGAGGCCGCCCCAAGAGACCCAGTACTTC.

This chain links TRBV20-1 with TRBJ1-5; D remains unclear. Germline lookup yields CDR1 DFQATT and CDR2 SNEGSKA (reference sequence). The CDR3 is 14 amino acids. The V gene lost 6 bases and the J gene lost 2 bases, with 14 bases spanning the gap. CDR3 amino acids: CSAPYPEGNQPQHF. CDR3 coding DNA: TGCAGTGCACCTTATCCAGAAGGCAATCAGCCCCAGCATTTT.

The chain joins TRBV7-9 to TRBJ1-1; D gene unclear. This CDR3 is built from 11 residues. V lost 8 bases and J 1 base, leaving 5 bases between the germline ends. The germline gives CDR1 SEHNR, CDR2 FQNEAQ (reference sequence). The CDR3 bases are TGTGCCAGCGAAGGGAACACTGAAGCTTTCTTT. Translation gives CASEGNTEAFF.